This T cell receptor beta chain was sequenced in a study of T-cell memory formation after mild COVID-19. Using its own MiXCR run on the 5' RACE reads, TCRdb lists one record per CDR3 protein. The repertoire holds roughly 180,000 distinct CDR3 sequences, less than 20% seen once, with roughly 3.9% in the top ten. This CDR3 region has 14 residues. V shed 2 bases and J shed 7 bases, with 14 bases lying between them. Germline CDR1 reads LGHDT; CDR2 reads YNNKEL (reference sequence). The chain joins TRBV3-1 to TRBJ1-2, with D perhaps TRBD1 (6 bases). Sequenced material: PBMCs or a T cell subset sorted from them (not recorded which). The sequence was collected from a man aged 18 to 29 who had mild COVID-19 (a few samples of this study predate the infection). Cell type and time point are not known. The CDR3: CASSQSEGGSGYTF. In nucleotides, the CDR3 is TGTGCCAGCAGCCAATCGGAAGGGGGAAGTGGCTACACCTTC.